This T cell receptor (beta chain) was retrieved from a study of Tregs in tolerant kidney transplant recipients (dated by TCRdb to about 2019). For context, the study as a whole: The study used TCRbeta sequencing to identify donor-specific regulatory T cells before combined kidney and bone marrow transplantation, then tracked those cells after transplant. Results the study describes overall, beyond this receptor: Biological reproducibility was not directly addressed, though technical replication error appeared minimal. Expanding Tregs with activated donor B cells appeared to identify the most biologically relevant and donor-specific TCRbeta repertoire. Donor-specific Treg expansion was found to exceed global Treg expansion in tolerant patients, suggesting antigen-driven rather than nonspecific expansion. For some patients, the PCR primers changed as time went on, which meant samples from those patients could not be compared with one another at the nucleotide level. Because only a small number of patients were included, the study had limitations, and the results will need to be validated in larger populations as well as under other immunosuppression protocols.

The CDR3 covers 15 residues, taking in both the cysteine and the phenylalanine. Of the CDR3's DNA, 36 bases were read; they are in frame from base 1. V lost 7 bases and J lost 6 bases, and the count of bases not matched to a germline gene is 12. The germline V gene gives CDR1 as SNHLY and CDR2 as FYNNEI. The sample's time point, from its label and the paper: 6 months after combined kidney and bone marrow transplant. Transplants used related donors with nonmyeloablative bone marrow transplantation; mixed chimerism was transient in the human trials. Thawed PBMCs were FACS-sorted into unstimulated Tregs (CD4+CD25+CD127-), CD4+ non-Tregs (CD4+CD25-), CD4 cells and CD8 cells. The patients were a few recipients of combined kidney and bone marrow transplants from the ITN036ST trial, and samples were available only from these trial subjects. Healthy control blood was processed by Ficoll density gradient to PBMCs and cryopreserved; patient PBMCs were collected before and after transplant.

About this clone: The antigen it recognizes is unknown. Coverage ceases 3 residues before the CDR3 finishes, and the germline J gene fills in the end.

For TCRbeta CDR3 sequencing, genomic DNA was extracted from sorted cells using the QIAGEN DNeasy Blood and Tissue Kit. High-throughput TCRbeta CDR3 sequencing, including PCR amplification with bias correction and internal controls, was performed commercially through immunoSEQ. In the paper's pipeline: A unique productive TCRbeta sequence was defined by the CDR3 nucleotide sequence when primers matched, and otherwise by the CDR3 amino acid sequence together with the Vbeta and Jbeta genes. Sorting error was corrected by removing sequences shared between sorted populations at a frequency ratio of 2:1 or less, and the remaining shared sequences were assigned to the higher population. A sequence was defined as donor-reactive if the sequence was expanded at least 5-fold in CFSE-low cells compared with unstimulated cells and had a frequency of at least 0.01% in CFSE-low cells. Repertoire divergence was quantified by Jensen-Shannon divergence using the top 100 TCRbeta sequences ranked by frequency. For any sample with multiple sequencing runs, sorting error was corrected in each run separately before the runs were pooled. TCRdb re-hosts the immuneACCESS table, in-frame sequences only. Its copies lack some clones; in the studies checked, an unresolved V gene accounts for under half of them, and the cause for the rest is not known. That table furnishes V, J and clone size, whereas the DNA furnished D and trimming. The table for this sample lists about 6,300 clones. The ten top clones hold approximately 6.1% of the sample.

This specimen consisted of CD4+ T cells from blood (PBMCs), obtained 6 months after the transplant. The chain employs TRBV2 and TRBJ2-7; the central 10 bases match TRBD1. This receptor was obtained from a human patient who received a combined kidney and bone marrow transplant. Following a transplant, a fraction of the T cells may be traceable to the graft donor. The CDR3 reads CASTVSRQGAGEQYF. Partial CDR3 DNA: TGTGCCAGCACGGTTAGCCGACAGGGGGCCGGCGAG.